This T cell receptor beta chain comes out of a study of regulatory T cells in long-lasting Graves disease. Study details: Over 5 years on antithyroid drugs plus positive TSH receptor antibodies marked Graves' disease as persistent.

Combining iRepertoire HTBI primers with Arm-PCR of CDR3 regions, the authors built TCR beta libraries. Via MiXCR, TCRdb re-called the multiplex PCR reads, giving one row per CDR3 protein. There are 650,000 to 700,000 distinct CDR3 sequences in the sample; roughly 30% occur only once, and 42% lies in the top ten. With regard to this clonotype: As yet, its antigen is unknown.

Time point reported: persistent/refractory GD, antithyroid drugs over 5 years with positive TRAb. TCR sequences were obtained from RNA taken from PBMCs. Notes on the study in general: Possibly, too few samples lowered accuracy. Persistent Graves' patients showed reduced TCR diversity versus newly diagnosed patients.

Here the sequenced sample was peripheral blood mononuclear cells (PBMCs), taken when the disease was refractory, from a patient treated with antithyroid drugs. This clonotype was sampled from a female donor with Graves disease.

This CDR3 is CASSLGQGRMNTEAFF. CDR3 coding DNA: TGTGCCAGCAGCTTAGGACAGGGGCGCATGAACACTGAAGCTTTCTTT. J is TRBJ1-1 and V is TRBV11-2, with 8 bases matching TRBD1. V lost 1 base to trimming and J lost 0 bases; unmatched junction nucleotides: 4. This CDR3 has 16 residues. Looked up from germline, CDR1 is SGHAT and CDR2 is FQNNGV.